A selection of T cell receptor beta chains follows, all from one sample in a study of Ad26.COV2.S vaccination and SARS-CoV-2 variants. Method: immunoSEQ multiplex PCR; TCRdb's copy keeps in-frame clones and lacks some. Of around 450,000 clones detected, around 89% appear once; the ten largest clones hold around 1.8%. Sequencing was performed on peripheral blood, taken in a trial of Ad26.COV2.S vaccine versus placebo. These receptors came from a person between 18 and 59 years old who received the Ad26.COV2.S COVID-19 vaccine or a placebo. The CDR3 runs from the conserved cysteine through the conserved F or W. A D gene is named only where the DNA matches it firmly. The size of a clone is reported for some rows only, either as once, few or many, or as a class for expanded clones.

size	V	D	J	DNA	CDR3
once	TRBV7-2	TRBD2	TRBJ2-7	TGTGCCAGCAGCCACGGGCGGGGGAACTACGAGCAGTACTTC	CASSHGRGNYEQYF
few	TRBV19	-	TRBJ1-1	TGTGCCAGTAGTATTTCGGGTACGAACACTGAAGCTTTCTTT	CASSISGTNTEAFF
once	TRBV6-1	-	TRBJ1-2	TGTGCCAGCAGTGAAGGACGGAACTATGGCTACACCTTC	CASSEGRNYGYTF
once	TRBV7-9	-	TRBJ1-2	TGTGCCAGCAGCAATAAGCCCGACACAAACTATGGCTACACCTTC	CASSNKPDTNYGYTF
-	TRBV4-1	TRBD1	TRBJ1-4	TGCGCCAGCAGTCGGACAGGAGTAAATGAAAAACTGTTTTTT	CASSRTGVNEKLFF
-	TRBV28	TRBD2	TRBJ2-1	TGTGCCAGCGTAGGTAGCGGGAGCTCCTACAATGAGCAGTTCTTC	CASVGSGSSYNEQFF
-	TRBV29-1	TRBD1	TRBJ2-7	TGCAGCGTTGAAGATAGGGACAGGGACGAGCAGTACTTC	CSVEDRDRDEQYF
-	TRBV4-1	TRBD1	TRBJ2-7	TGCGCCAGCAGCCAAGGGGGGACAGGGGCCTGGGGACACGAGCAGTACTTC	CASSQGGTGAWGHEQYF
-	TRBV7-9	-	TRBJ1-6	TGTGCCAGCAGCTTAGGGGGCGAGAATTCACCCCTCCACTTT	CASSLGGENSPLHF
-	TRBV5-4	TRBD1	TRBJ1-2	TGTGCCAGCAGCTCGCCGGGACAGGGGAACTATGGCTACACCTTC	CASSSPGQGNYGYTF
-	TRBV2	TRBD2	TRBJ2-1	TGTGCCAGCATGGTAGCGGGAAGCTCCTACAATGAGCAGTTCTTC	CASMVAGSSYNEQFF
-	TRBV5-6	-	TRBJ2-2	TGTGCCAGCAGCTTGGCTCCCACCGGGGAGCTGTTTTTT	CASSLAPTGELFF
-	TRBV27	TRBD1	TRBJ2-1	TGTGCCAGCTCCCTGAGGACAGGCTTGAATGAGCAGTTCTTC	CASSLRTGLNEQFF
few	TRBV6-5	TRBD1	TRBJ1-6	TGTGCCAGCAGAGACAGGGGTTTTAATAATTCACCCCTCCACTTT	CASRDRGFNNSPLHF
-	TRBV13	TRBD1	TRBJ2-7	TGTGCCAGCAGCCCCCAGGACAGGGGGCGTCGCCACGAGCAGTACTTC	CASSPQDRGRRHEQYF
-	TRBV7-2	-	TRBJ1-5	TGTGCCAGCAGCTTAGGGGGGGCAGGGTCGCTCCAGCCCCAGCATTTT	CASSLGGAGSLQPQHF
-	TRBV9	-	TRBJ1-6	TGTGCCAGCAGCGCTACAGAAACCCTTAATTCACCCCTCCACTTT	CASSATETLNSPLHF
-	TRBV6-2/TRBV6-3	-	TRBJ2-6	TGTGCCAGCAGTTACGGCGGAACTGGGGCCAACGTCCTGACTTTC	CASSYGGTGANVLTF
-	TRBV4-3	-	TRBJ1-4	TGCGCCAGCAGCCAACGGTTTGGTGTTAATGAAAAACTGTTTTTT	CASSQRFGVNEKLFF
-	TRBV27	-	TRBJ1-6	TGTGCCAGCAGTTTCGACGGACGCTCCTATAATTCACCCCTCCACTTT	CASSFDGRSYNSPLHF
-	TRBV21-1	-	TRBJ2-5	TGTGCCAAGCCCCCATCTTTTTTGGGCGGAGAGACCCAGTACTTC	CAKPPSFLGGETQYF
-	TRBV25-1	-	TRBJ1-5	TGTGCCAGCAGTGGTACAGGAATCAATCAGCCCCAGCATTTT	CASSGTGINQPQHF
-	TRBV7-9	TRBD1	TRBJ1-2	TGTGCCAGCAGCGAGAAACGCCGGACAGGGGGGGACTATGGCTACACCTTC	CASSEKRRTGGDYGYTF
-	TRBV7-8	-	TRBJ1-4	TGTGCCAGCAGCCCGGACACATTCAATGAAAAACTGTTTTTT	CASSPDTFNEKLFF
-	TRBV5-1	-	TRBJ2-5	TGCGCCAGCAGCCTGGAAGTGGGGCCCGCGGGGACCCAGTACTTC	CASSLEVGPAGTQYF
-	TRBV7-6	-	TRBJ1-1	TGTGCCAGCAGCTTAGTTCCAGAGATGAACACTGAAGCTTTCTTT	CASSLVPEMNTEAFF
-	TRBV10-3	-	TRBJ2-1	TGTGCCATCACCCCGGGACTCTCCTACAATGAGCAGTTCTTC	CAITPGLSYNEQFF
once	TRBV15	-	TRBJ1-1	TGTGCCACCAGCAGACAGGCCATGAACACTGAAGCTTTCTTT	CATSRQAMNTEAFF
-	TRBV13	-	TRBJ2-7	TGTGCCAGCAGCTTAGGTTTGGGGACTTCCTACGAGCAGTACTTC	CASSLGLGTSYEQYF
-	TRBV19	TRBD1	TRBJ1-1	TGTGCCAGTAGTACCCAGGGGGGGCCGCTCGGAGCTTTCTTT	CASSTQGGPLGAFF
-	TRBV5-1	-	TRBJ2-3	TGCGCCAGCAGCTTGGAGCTTTTAGATACGCAGTATTTT	CASSLELLDTQYF
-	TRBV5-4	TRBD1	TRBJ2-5	TGTGCCAGCAGCTTGGGACAGGGGTGGGAGACCCAGTACTTC	CASSLGQGWETQYF
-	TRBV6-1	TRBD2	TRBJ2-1	TGTGCCAGCAGTGACCAACTGGGGCAACTAGCGGGGGTCCGGAATGAGCAGTTCTTC	CASSDQLGQLAGVRNEQFF
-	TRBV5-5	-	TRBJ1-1	TGTGCCAGCAGCTTGGGTTGGCAGATTGAAGCTTTCTTT	CASSLGWQIEAFF
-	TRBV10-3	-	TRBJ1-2	TGTGCCATCAGTGAAGCAGGGGACGTTGGCTACACCTTC	CAISEAGDVGYTF
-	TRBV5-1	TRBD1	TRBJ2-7	TGCGCCAGCAGCTTGTTTACAGGGGGCGCCTACGAGCAGTACTTC	CASSLFTGGAYEQYF
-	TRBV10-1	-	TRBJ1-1	TGCGCCATGAGGATTCTCGGTCACATACTCCCTGAAGCTTTCTTT	CAMRILGHILPEAFF
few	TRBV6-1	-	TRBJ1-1	TGTGCCAGCAGTGACCAACATGTTTCGGACACTGAAGCTTTCTTT	CASSDQHVSDTEAFF
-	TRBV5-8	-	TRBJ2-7	TGTGCCAGCAGCTTGGTAGGCGGGTCCTACGAGCAGTACTTC	CASSLVGGSYEQYF
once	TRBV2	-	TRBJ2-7	TGTGCCAGCAGTATACAAGACAGCCCCTACGAGCAGTACTTC	CASSIQDSPYEQYF
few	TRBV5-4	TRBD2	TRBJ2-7	TGTGCCAGCAGCCCGGGACTAGCGGGTTACGAGCAGTACTTC	CASSPGLAGYEQYF
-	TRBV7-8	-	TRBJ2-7	TGTGCCAGCAGCTTAGGGTTTCTAGTTCGCACCTACGAGCAGTACTTC	CASSLGFLVRTYEQYF
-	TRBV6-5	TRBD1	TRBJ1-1	TGTGCCAGCAGAGGAATCACAGGGGGCGCGGGGGGAGCTTTCTTT	CASRGITGGAGGAFF
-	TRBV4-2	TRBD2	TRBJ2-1	TGTGCCAGCAGCCCGACCGGCGGGGCTAGCGGGGGGGCTTGGTACAATGAGCAGTTCTTC	CASSPTGGASGGAWYNEQFF
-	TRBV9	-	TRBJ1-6	TGTGCCAGCAGCGTAGCGAGCCCTCATTCACCCCTCCACTTT	CASSVASPHSPLHF
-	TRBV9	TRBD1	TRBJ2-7	TGTGCCAGCAGCGCTCAAGCCGGGACAGGGTTTAACGAGCAGTACTTC	CASSAQAGTGFNEQYF
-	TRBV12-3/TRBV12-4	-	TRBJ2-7	TGTGCCAGTAGCTGGGGGGCTTCCTACGAGCAGTACTTC	CASSWGASYEQYF
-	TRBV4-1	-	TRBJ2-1	TGCGCCAGCAGCCAACCCATACGTTACAATGAGCAGTTCTTC	CASSQPIRYNEQFF
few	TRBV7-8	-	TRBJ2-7	TGTGCCAGCAGCCCCGGGTGGGAGCAGTACTTC	CASSPGWEQYF
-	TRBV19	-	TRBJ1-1	TGTGCCAGTAGTACACGACGGGCGAAGAACACTGAAGCTTTCTTT	CASSTRRAKNTEAFF
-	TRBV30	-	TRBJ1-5	TGTGCCTGGAGTTCGGCGCACAATCAGCCCCAGCATTTT	CAWSSAHNQPQHF
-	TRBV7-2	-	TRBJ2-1	TGTGCCAGCAGGGATTTGAGCTTGGCTTTTCAGTTCTTC	CASRDLSLAFQFF
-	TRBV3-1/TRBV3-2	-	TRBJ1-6	TGTGCCAGCAGCCAAGAGACAGCGCCCCTCCACTTT	CASSQETAPLHF
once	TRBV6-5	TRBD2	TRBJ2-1	TGTGCCAGCAGTTTGCGGGAGGTCTACAATGAGCAGTTCTTC	CASSLREVYNEQFF
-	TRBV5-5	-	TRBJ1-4	TGTGCCAGCAGCTTGGACCCCGCGGGAAAGACAAATGAAAAACTGTTTTTT	CASSLDPAGKTNEKLFF